This T cell receptor beta chain derives from a study of identical twins. MiXCR was run by TCRdb on the 5' RACE reads, yielding one entry per CDR3 protein. The sample has fewer than 250,000 distinct CDR3 sequences, roughly a tenth seen once. What was sequenced was memory (CD45RO+) T cells sorted from blood. This TCR was sampled from a woman aged 18-29 years in good health.

The CDR3 is CSASVVLGTEAFF. CDR3 nucleotide sequence: TGCAGTGCTAGTGTGGTCCTCGGAACTGAAGCTTTCTTT. The V gene is TRBV20-1, the J gene TRBJ1-1; D unclear. Deletions cut 3 bases from V and 5 bases from J, with 13 bases between. The germline V gene has CDR1 DFQATT and CDR2 SNEGSKA (reference sequence). This CDR3 is built from 13 residues.